The clone carrying this T cell receptor beta chain was picked up a small number of times. The target antigen is unknown. CDR1 and CDR2 (germline): MNHEY, SVGAGI. This CDR3 is 15 amino acids long. Trimming stripped 3 bases from V and 4 bases from J, with 15 bases between. The data belong to a study of identical twins. Points from the study as a whole: Zero-insertion analyses could be partly confounded by invariant MAIT and iNKT cells. Twin pairs had excess sharing that was weaker in beta out-of-frame sequences.

Template switching supplied a universal primer site; unique molecular identifiers were carried on the cDNA. TCRdb analysed the 5' RACE reads with MiXCR anew, one entry per CDR3 protein. In the table there are around 530,000 distinct CDR3 sequences, approximately 16% of which are singletons. There were only healthy Caucasians among the donors. This sample was shared with a second study, whose subject was yellow fever vaccine responses in identical twins.

What was sequenced was CD4+ T cells sorted from blood. The receptor comes from a woman under 30 in good health. The V and J genes are TRBV6-5 and TRBJ1-1; D is uncertain. In DNA form, the CDR3 reads TGTGCCAGCAGTTATTCCGTCCTGTGGAGCACTGAAGCTTTCTTT. This translates into CASSYSVLWSTEAFF.